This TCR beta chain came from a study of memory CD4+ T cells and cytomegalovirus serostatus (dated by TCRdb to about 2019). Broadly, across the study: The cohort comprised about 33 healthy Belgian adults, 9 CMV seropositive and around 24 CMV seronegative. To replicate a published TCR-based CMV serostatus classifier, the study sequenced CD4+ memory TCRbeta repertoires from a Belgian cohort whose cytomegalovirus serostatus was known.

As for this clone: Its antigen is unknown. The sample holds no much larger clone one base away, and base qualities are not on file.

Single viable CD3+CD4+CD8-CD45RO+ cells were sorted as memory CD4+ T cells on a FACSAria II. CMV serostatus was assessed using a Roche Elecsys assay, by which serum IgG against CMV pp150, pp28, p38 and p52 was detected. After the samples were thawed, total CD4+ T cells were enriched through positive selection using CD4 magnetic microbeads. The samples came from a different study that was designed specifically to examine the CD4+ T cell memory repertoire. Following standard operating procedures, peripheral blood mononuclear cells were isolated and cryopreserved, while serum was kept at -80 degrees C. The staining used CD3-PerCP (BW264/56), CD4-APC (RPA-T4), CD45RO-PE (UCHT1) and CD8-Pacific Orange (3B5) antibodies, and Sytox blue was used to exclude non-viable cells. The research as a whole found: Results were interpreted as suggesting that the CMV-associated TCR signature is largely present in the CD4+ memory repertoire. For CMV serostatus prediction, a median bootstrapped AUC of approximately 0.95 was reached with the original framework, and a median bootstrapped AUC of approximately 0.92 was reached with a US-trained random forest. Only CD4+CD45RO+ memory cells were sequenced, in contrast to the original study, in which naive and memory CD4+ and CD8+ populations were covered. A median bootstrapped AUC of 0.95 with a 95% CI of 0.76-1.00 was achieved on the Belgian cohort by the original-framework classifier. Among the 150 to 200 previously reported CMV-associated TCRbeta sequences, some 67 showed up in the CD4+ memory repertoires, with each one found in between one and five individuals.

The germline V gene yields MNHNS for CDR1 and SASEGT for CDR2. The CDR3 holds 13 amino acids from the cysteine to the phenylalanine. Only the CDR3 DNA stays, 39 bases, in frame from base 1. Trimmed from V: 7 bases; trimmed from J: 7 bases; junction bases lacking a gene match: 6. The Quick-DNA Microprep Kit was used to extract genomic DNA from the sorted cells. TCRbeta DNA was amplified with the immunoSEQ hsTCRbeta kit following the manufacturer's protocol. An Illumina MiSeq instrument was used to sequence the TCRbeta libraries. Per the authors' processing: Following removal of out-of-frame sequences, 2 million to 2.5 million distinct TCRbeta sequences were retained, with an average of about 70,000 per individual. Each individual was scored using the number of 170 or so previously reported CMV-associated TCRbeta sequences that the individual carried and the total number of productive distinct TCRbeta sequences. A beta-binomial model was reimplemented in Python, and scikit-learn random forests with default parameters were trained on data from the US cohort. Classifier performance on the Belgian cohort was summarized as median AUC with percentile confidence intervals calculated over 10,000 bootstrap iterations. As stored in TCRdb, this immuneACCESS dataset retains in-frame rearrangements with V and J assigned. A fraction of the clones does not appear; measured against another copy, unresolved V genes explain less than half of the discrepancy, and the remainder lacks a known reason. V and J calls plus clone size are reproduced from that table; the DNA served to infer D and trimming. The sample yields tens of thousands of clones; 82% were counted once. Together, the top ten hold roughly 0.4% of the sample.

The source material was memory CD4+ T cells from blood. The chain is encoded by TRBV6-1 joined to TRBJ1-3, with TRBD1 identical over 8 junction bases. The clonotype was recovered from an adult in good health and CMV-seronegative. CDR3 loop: CASTFTGGNTIYF. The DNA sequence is TGTGCCAGCACCTTCACAGGGGGGAACACCATATATTTT.